The present T cell receptor beta chain was sequenced within a study of OX40 agonist ivuxolimab in advanced cancers. Turning to the study itself: Treatment received earlier with anti-PD-1, anti-PD-L1 or anti-CTLA-4 agents was allowed, and more than 30% had some.

Study-wide results and caveats: Fewer expanded clones were found on average in CD4+ than in CD8+ T cells. CD4+ and CD8+ blood T cells expanded clonally by week 6 at 0.1 to 3.0 mg/kg.

This CDR3 is 15 amino acids long. Unmatched junction bases numbered 10, after V lost 6 bases and J lost 4 bases. The V gene's germline CDR1 is KGHSH and CDR2 LQKENI. In regard to this clone: Its antigen is not identified.

Method: immunoSEQ multiplex PCR; TCRdb's copy keeps in-frame clones and lacks some. The sample has 60,000 or so clones, 75% to 90% seen once. The sequences come from CD4+ or CD8+ T cells sorted from blood, collected in a trial of the OX40 agonist ivuxolimab. This receptor was obtained from an adult with an advanced solid tumor such as melanoma, head and neck, liver or kidney cancer. The chain has TRBV18 and TRBJ2-5; 8 bases fit TRBD2. The CDR3 protein is CASSKRERKAETQYF. The CDR3 DNA sequence: TGTGCCAGCTCTAAGCGGGAGAGGAAGGCAGAGACCCAGTACTTC.